This T cell receptor beta chain is from a study of T cells after yellow fever vaccination. Making TCR cDNA involved 5'RACE template switching, which added UMIs and a universal primer site. MiXCR, run by TCRdb on the 5' RACE reads, gives a single entry per CDR3 protein. Of some 260,000 distinct CDR3 sequences listed, roughly 5% were seen once; the top ten hold around 3.5%. This clonotype has only a few counts. The CDR3 has 13 amino acids. V lost 6 bases and J lost 6, with 12 bases in between. Germline V gene data show CDR1 as DFQATT and CDR2 as SNEGSKA (reference sequence). The receptor comes from a man between 18 and 35 years old who received the YFV17D yellow fever vaccine. This material consisted of CD4+ T cells sorted from PBMCs, taken on the day of the yellow fever booster vaccination. The V and J genes are TRBV20-1 and TRBJ1-6; D not resolved. The CDR3 spells CSASGLANSPLHF. As DNA, the CDR3 is TGCAGTGCCTCCGGTCTGGCTAATTCACCCCTCCACTTT.